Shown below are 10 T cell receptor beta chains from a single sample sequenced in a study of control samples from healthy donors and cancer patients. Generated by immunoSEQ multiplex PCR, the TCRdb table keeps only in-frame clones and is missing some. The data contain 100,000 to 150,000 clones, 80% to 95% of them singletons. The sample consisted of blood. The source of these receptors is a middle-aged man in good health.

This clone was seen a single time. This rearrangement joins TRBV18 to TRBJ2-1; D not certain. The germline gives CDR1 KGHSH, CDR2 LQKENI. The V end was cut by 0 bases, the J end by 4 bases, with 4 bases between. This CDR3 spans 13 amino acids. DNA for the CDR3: TGTGCCAGCTCACCACCTGAATACAATGAGCAGTTCTTC. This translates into CASSPPEYNEQFF.

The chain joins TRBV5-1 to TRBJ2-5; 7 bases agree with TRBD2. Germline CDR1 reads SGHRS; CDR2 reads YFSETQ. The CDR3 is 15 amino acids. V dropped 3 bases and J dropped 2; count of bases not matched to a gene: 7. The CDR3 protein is CASSWRGTRQETQYF. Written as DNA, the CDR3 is TGCGCCAGCAGCTGGCGGGGGACGAGGCAAGAGACCCAGTACTTC.

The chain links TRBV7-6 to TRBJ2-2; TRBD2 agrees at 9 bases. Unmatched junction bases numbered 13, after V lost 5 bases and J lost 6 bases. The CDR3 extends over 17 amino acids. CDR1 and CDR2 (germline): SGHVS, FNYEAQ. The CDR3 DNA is TGTGCCAGCAGCCCCTCGTTGGCGGGGGGGGAGGCCGGGGAGCTGTTTTTT. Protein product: CASSPSLAGGEAGELFF.

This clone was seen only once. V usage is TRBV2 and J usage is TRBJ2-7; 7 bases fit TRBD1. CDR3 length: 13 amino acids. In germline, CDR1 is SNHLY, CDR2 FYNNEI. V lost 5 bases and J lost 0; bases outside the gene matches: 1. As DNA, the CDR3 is TGTGCCAGCAGTCGGGACAGCTCCTACGAGCAGTACTTC. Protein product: CASSRDSSYEQYF. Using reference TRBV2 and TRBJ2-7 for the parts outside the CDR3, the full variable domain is EPEVTQTPSHQVTQMGQEVILRCVPISNHLYFYWYRQILGQKVEFLVSFYNNEISEKSEIFDDQFSVERPDGSNFTLKIRSTKLEDSAMYFCASSRDSSYEQYFGPGTRLTVT.

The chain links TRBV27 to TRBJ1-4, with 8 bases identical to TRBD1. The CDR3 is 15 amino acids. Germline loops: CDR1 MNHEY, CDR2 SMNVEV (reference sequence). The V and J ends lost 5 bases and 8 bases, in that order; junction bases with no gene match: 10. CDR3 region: CASSGRTGRGEKLFF. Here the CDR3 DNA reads TGTGCCAGCAGTGGAAGGACAGGGAGGGGGGAAAAACTGTTTTTT.

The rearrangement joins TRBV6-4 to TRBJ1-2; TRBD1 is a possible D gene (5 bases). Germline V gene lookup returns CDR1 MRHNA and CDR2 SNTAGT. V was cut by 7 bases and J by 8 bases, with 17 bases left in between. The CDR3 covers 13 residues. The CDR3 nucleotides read TGTGCCAGCAAGAAGTCCGTCCGGGGGGGCTACACCTTC. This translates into CASKKSVRGGYTF.

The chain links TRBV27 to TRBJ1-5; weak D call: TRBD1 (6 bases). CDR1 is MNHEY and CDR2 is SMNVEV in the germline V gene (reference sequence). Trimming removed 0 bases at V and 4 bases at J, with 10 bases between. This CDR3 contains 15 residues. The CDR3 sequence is CASSLSLRGNQPQHF. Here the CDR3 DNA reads TGTGCCAGCAGTTTATCATTGAGGGGGAATCAGCCCCAGCATTTT.

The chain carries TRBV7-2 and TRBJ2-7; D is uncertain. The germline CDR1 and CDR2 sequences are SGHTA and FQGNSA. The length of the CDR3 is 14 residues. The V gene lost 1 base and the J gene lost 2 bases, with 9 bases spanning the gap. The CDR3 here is CASSLDRATYEQYF. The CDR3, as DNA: TGTGCCAGCAGCTTAGATAGGGCCACCTACGAGCAGTACTTC.

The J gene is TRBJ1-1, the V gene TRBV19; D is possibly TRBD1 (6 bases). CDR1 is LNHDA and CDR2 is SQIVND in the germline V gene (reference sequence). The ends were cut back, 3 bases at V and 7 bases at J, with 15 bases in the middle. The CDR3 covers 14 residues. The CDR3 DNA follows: TGTGCCAGTAGTATTATGCCAGGGGTCGGTGAAGCTTTCTTT. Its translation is CASSIMPGVGEAFF.

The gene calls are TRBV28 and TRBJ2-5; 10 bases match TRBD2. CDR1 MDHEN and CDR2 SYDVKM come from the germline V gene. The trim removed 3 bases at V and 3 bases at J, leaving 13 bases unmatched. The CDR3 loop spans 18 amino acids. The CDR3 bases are TGTGCCAGCAGTTTCCCCCTAGCGGGGGCCACATTCGAAGAGACCCAGTACTTC. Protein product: CASSFPLAGATFEETQYF.